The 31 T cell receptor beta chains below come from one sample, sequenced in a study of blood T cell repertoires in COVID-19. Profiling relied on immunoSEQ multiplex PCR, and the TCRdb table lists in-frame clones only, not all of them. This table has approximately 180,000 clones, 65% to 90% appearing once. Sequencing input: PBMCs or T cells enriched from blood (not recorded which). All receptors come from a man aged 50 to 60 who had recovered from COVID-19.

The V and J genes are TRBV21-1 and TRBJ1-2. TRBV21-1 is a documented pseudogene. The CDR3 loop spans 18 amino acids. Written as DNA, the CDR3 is TGTGCCAGCAGCAAAGGTGTGGGAGCCGCGGTCGACATCTATGGCTACACCTTC. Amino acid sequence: CASSKGVGAAVDIYGYTF.

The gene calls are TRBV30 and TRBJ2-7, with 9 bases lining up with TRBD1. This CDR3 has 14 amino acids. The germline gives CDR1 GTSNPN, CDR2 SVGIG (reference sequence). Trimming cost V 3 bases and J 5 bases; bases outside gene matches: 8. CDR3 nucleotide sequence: TGTGCCTGGAGAGAGGACAGGGGTGTCCACGAGCAGTACTTC. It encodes CAWREDRGVHEQYF. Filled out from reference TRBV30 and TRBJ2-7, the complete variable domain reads SQTIHQWPATLVQPVGSPLSLECTVEGTSNPNLYWYRQAAGRGLQLLFYSVGIGQISSEVPQNLSASRPQDRQFILSSKKLLLSDSGFYLCAWREDRGVHEQYFGPGTRLTVT.

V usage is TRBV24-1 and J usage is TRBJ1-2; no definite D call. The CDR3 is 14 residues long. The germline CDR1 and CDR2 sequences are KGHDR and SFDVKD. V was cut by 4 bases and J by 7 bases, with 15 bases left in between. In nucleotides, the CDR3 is TGTGCCACCAGTGACCCTTTAAGGACTACTGGCTACACCTTC. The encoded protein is CATSDPLRTTGYTF.

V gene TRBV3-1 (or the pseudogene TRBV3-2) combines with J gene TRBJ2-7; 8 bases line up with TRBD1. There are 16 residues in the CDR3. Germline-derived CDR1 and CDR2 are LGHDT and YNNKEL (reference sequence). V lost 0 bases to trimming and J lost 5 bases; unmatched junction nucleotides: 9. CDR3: CASSQESRTGSHEQYF. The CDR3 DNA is TGTGCCAGCAGCCAAGAATCGAGGACAGGGTCCCACGAGCAGTACTTC.

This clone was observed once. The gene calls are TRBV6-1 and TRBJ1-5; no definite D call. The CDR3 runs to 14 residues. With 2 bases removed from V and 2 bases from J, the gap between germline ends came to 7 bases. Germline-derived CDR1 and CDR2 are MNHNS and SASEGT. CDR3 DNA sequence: TGTGCCAGCAGTGAATGGGGAGGCAATCAGCCCCAGCATTTT. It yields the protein CASSEWGGNQPQHF.

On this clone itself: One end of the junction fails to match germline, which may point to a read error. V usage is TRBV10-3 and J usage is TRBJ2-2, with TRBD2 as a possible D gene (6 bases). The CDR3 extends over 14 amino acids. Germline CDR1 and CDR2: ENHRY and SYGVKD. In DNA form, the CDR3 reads TGTGCCAGCAGTCTGGGGGGAAACACCGGGGAGCTGTTTTTT. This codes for CASSLGGNTGELFF.

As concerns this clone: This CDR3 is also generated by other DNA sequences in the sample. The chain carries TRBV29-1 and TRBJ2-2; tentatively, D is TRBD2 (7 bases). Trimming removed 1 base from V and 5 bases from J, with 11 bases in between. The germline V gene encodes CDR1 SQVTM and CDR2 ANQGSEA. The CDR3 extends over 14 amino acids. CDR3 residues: CSVEAGGRTGELFF. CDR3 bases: TGCAGCGTTGAAGCGGGGGGCCGGACCGGGGAGCTGTTTTTT.

CDR3 bases: TGTGCCAGCAGCTTTACCGGGACAGGGGGAGGGGAGACCCAGTACTTC. It encodes CASSFTGTGGGETQYF. The V gene is TRBV11-2, the J gene TRBJ2-5; 11 positions match TRBD1. The CDR3 extends over 16 amino acids. The V gene end was trimmed by 3 bases and the J gene end by 5 bases; junction bases not matched to a gene: 8. Germline loops: CDR1 SGHAT, CDR2 FQNNGV.

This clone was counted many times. The CDR3 here is CAWTIGVANTEAFF. DNA for the CDR3: TGTGCCTGGACGATAGGGGTAGCCAACACTGAAGCTTTCTTT. This chain joins TRBV30 and TRBJ1-1; the D gene is possibly TRBD1 (5 bases). The germline V and J ends were trimmed by 4 bases and 2 bases, with 14 bases remaining between them. The CDR3 is 14 amino acids. The V gene's germline CDR1 is GTSNPN and CDR2 SVGIG (reference sequence).

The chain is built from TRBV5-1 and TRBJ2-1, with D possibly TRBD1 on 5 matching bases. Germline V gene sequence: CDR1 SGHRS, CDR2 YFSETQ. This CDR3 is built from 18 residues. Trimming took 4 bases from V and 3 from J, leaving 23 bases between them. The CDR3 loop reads CASSPIRQGLSGYNEQFF. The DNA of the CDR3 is TGCGCCAGCAGCCCTATACGCCAGGGCTTATCGGGCTACAATGAGCAGTTCTTC.

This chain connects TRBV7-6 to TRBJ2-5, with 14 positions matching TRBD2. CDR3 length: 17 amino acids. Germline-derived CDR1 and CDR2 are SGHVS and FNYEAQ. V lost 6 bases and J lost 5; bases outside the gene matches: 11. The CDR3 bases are TGTGCCAGCAGTTCCCAGCCGACTAGCGGGGGGGCGGAGACCCAGTACTTC. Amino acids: CASSSQPTSGGAETQYF.

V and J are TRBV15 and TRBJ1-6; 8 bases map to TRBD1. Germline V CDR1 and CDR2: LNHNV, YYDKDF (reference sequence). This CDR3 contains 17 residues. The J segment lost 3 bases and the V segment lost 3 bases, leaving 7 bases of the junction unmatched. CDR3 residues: CATSSGWTGNYNSPLHF. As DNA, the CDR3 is TGTGCCACCAGCAGTGGATGGACAGGGAACTATAATTCACCCCTCCACTTT.

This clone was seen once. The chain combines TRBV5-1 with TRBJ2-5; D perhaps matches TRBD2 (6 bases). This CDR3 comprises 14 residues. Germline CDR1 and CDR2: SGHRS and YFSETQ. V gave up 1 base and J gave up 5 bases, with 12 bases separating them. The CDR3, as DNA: TGCGCCAGCAGCTTGACAGTAGCGGCGGAGACCCAGTACTTC. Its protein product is CASSLTVAAETQYF.

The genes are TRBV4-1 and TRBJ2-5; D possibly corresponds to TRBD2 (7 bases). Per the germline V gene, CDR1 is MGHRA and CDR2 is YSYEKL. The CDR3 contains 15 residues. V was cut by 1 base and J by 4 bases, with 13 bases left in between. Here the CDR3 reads CASSQVGGAVETQYF. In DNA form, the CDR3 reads TGCGCCAGCAGCCAAGTGGGGGGGGCTGTAGAGACCCAGTACTTC.

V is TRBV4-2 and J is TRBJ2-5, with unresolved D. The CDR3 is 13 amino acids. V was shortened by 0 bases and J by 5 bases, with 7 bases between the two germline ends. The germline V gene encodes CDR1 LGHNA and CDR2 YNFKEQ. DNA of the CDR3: TGTGCCAGCAGCCAAGAACATTGGGAGACCCAGTACTTC. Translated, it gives CASSQEHWETQYF.

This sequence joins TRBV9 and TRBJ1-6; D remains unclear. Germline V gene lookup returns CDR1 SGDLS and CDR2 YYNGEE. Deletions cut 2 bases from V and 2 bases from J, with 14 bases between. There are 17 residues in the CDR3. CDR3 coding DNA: TGTGCCAGCAGCGTGGGTCCCGGAGGGACCTATAATTCACCCCTCCACTTT. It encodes CASSVGPGGTYNSPLHF. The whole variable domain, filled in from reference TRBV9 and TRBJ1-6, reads DSGVTQTPKHLITATGQRVTLRCSPRSGDLSVYWYQQSLDQGLQFLIQYYNGEERAKGNILERFSAQQFPDLHSELNLSSLELGDSALYFCASSVGPGGTYNSPLHFGNGTRLTVT.

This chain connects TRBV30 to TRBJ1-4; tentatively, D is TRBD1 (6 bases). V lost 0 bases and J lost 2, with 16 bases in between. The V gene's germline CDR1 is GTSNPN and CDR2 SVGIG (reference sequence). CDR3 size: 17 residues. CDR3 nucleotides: TGTGCCTGGAGTGTACCATATACAGGGCCCACTAATGAAAAACTGTTTTTT. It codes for CAWSVPYTGPTNEKLFF.

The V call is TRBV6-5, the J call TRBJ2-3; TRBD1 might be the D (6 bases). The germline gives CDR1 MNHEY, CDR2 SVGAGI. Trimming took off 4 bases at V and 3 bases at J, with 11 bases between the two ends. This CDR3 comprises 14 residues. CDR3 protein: CASSFATGTDTQYF. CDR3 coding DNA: TGTGCCAGCAGTTTCGCGACAGGTACAGATACGCAGTATTTT.

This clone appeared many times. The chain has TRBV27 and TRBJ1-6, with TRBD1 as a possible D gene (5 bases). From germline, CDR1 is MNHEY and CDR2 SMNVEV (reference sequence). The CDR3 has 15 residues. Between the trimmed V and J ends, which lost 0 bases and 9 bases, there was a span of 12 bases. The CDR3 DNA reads TGTGCCAGCAGTTTATCATCTGGCAGGGTTTCACCCCTCCACTTT. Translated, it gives CASSLSSGRVSPLHF.

The CDR3: CSVMTAGYEQYF. The CDR3, as DNA: TGCAGCGTCATGACAGCGGGCTACGAGCAGTACTTC. The J gene is TRBJ2-7, the V gene TRBV29-1, with D possibly TRBD2 on 6 matching bases. The length of the CDR3 is 12 residues. V lost 6 bases and J 3 bases, leaving 12 bases between the germline ends. Germline CDR1 reads SQVTM; CDR2 reads ANQGSEA.

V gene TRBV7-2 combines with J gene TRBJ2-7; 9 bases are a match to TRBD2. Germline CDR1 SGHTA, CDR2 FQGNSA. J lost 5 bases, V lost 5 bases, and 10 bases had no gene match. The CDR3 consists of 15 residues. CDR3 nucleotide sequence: TGTGCCAGCAGCCTCACGGCGGGGGGGCGCAACGAGCAGTACTTC. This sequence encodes CASSLTAGGRNEQYF. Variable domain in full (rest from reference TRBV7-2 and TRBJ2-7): GAGVSQSPSNKVTEKGKDVELRCDPISGHTALYWYRQSLGQGLEFLIYFQGNSAPDKSGLPSDRFSAERTGGSVSTLTIQRTQQEDSAVYLCASSLTAGGRNEQYFGPGTRLTVT.

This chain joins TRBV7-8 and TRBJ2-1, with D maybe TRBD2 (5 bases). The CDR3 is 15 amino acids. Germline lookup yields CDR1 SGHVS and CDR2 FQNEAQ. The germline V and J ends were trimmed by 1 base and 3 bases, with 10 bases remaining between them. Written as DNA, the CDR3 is TGTGCCAGCAGCTTAGGAGGGAACAGCTACAATGAGCAGTTCTTC. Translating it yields CASSLGGNSYNEQFF.

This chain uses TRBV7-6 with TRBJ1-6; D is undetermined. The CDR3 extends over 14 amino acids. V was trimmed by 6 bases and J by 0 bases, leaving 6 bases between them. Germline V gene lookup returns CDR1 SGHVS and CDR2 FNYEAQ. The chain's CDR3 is CASRSFSYNSPLHF. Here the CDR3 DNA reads TGTGCCAGCAGATCGTTCTCCTATAATTCACCCCTCCACTTT.

In DNA form, the CDR3 reads TGTGCCAGCAGTTTAGGCGGGGGGACGACCTACGAGCAGTACTTC. It translates to CASSLGGGTTYEQYF. The V and J genes are TRBV6-5 and TRBJ2-7; 8 nucleotides agree with TRBD2. Germline V lookup: CDR1 MNHEY, CDR2 SVGAGI. After removal of 4 bases from V and 2 bases from J, the junction contained 7 bases not matched to a gene. This CDR3 spans 15 amino acids.

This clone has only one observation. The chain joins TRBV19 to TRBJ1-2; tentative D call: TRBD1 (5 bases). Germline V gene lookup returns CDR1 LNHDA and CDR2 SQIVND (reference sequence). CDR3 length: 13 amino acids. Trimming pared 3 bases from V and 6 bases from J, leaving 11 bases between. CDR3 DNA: TGTGCCAGTAGTATCACCGACAGTAATGGCTACACCTTC. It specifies CASSITDSNGYTF.

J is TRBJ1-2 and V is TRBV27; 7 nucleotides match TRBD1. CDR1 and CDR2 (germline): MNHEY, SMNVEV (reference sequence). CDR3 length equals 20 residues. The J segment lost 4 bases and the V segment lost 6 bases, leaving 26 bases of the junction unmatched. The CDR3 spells CASSLVGGTTGLQSGYGYTF. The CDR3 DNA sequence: TGTGCCAGCAGCCTAGTAGGCGGGACGACAGGGCTCCAATCTGGCTATGGCTACACCTTC.

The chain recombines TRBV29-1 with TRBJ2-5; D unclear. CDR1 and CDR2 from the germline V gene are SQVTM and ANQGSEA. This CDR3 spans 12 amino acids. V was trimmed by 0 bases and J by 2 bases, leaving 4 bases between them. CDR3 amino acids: CSVEETQETQYF. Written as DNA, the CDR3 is TGCAGCGTTGAAGAAACACAAGAGACCCAGTACTTC.

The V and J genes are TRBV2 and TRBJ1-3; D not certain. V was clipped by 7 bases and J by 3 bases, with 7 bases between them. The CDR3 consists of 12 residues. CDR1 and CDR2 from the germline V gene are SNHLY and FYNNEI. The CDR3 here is CASTPFGNTIYF. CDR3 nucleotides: TGTGCCAGCACCCCATTTGGAAACACCATATATTTT.

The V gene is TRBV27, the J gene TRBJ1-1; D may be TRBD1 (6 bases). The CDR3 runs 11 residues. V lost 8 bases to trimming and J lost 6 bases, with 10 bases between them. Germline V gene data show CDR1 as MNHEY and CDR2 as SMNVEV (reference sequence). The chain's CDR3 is CASDRHAEAFF. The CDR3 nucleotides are TGTGCCAGCGACAGGCACGCTGAAGCTTTCTTT.

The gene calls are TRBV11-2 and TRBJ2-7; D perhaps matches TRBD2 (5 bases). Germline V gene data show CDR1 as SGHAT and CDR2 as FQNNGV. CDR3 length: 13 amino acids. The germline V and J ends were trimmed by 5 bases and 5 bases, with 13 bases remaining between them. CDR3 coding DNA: TGTGCCAGCAGCCCTCTGAGGGCCCACGAGCAGTACTTC. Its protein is CASSPLRAHEQYF.

CDR3 amino acids: CASSGGQGSGNTIYF. The CDR3 nucleotides are TGCGCCAGCAGCGGGGGACAGGGTTCGGGAAACACCATATATTTT. V is TRBV5-1 and J is TRBJ1-3; 9 nucleotides match TRBD1. The length of the CDR3 is 15 residues. Germline trimming cut 4 bases from V and 4 bases from J; bases unmatched to any gene: 6. CDR1 SGHRS and CDR2 YFSETQ come from the germline V gene.